The TCR beta chain described here comes from a study of shared clonotypes between healthy human individuals. Study results and caveats: Among donors, sharing of clonotypes was expected to be affected by sequencing depth.

V was trimmed by 1 base and J by 2 bases, leaving 9 bases between them. CDR1 is LGHNA and CDR2 is YNFKEQ in the germline V gene. The CDR3 runs to 14 residues. Data came from immunoSEQ multiplex PCR; TCRdb stores just in-frame clones and leaves some out. In the table there are some 1.4 million clones, roughly 97% of which are singletons. In the case of this clone: Its antigen is undetermined.

What was sequenced was naive CD4+ T cells sorted from blood. Indicated subset: CD45RA+ positively selected. The receptor was isolated from a man aged 25 to 40 in good health. The J gene is TRBJ2-7, the V gene TRBV4-2; D unresolved. The CDR3 loop reads CASSQVTIAYEQYF. As DNA, the CDR3 is TGTGCCAGCAGCCAAGTTACTATCGCCTACGAGCAGTACTTC.